This record looks at one T cell receptor beta chain sequence and its context. Its antigen is undetermined. Assay used: immunoSEQ multiplex PCR; TCRdb lists only in-frame clones, some missing. The repertoire includes 80,000 to 90,000 clones, about 88% of them detected once, and under 4% sits in the top ten. This sample was taken from a study of T cell responses to AZD1222 COVID-19 vaccine. Study results and limitations: The donors showed a predominance of white British ancestry and of females, with possible underestimation of clonal diversity. Only five or six individuals given AZD1222 were seropositive at baseline. Sampled repertoires all dated from after the peak T cell response. In the spike-specific TCR repertoire, nearly half reportedly target unmutated variant regions.

The CDR3 totals 13 residues. Germline loops: CDR1 WNHNN, CDR2 SYGVQD (reference sequence). With 2 bases removed from V and 2 bases from J, the gap between germline ends came to 6 bases. The rearrangement uses TRBV10-1 and TRBJ2-5; D remains unclear. The material was peripheral blood, obtained on day 0 of AZD1222 vaccination. The clonotype originates from an adult in good health. The CDR3 bases are TGCGCCAGCAGTGAGGCAGTACAAGAGACCCAGTACTTC. Residues: CASSEAVQETQYF.